The 13 T cell receptor beta chains below were found in one sample sequenced in a study of blood T cell repertoires in COVID-19. This table comes from immunoSEQ multiplex PCR, and its TCRdb copy is limited to in-frame clones, with some not included. This table has a few hundred thousand clones, roughly 82% appearing once. The sequenced sample consisted of peripheral blood. All receptors come from a woman aged 40 to 50 who had recovered from COVID-19.

The chain couples TRBV7-2 to TRBJ2-7; the match to TRBD2 covers 8 bases. The CDR3 length is 14 residues. The trim removed 4 bases at V and 2 bases at J, leaving 4 bases unmatched. CDR1 and CDR2 (germline): SGHTA, FQGNSA. CDR3 in DNA: TGTGCCAGCAGCTCGGGAGGGGGGCCCTACGAGCAGTACTTC. It encodes CASSSGGGPYEQYF.

This chain connects TRBV10-3 to TRBJ2-4; possibly TRBD2 for D (6 bases). V gave up 3 bases and J gave up 8 bases, with 17 bases separating them. Germline-derived CDR1 and CDR2 are ENHRY and SYGVKD. The CDR3 consists of 15 residues. The CDR3 DNA reads TGTGCCATCAGTGACACAGCGGGCCCAGGTGACATTCAGTACTTC. Its protein product is CAISDTAGPGDIQYF.

The chain combines TRBV6-1 with TRBJ2-7; possibly TRBD2 for D (6 bases). V dropped 2 bases and J dropped 5 bases, with 16 bases sitting between them. The length of the CDR3 is 15 residues. Germline V gene lookup returns CDR1 MNHNS and CDR2 SASEGT. The chain's CDR3 is CASSEFWGVVDEQYF. CDR3 DNA: TGTGCCAGCAGTGAATTTTGGGGGGTAGTCGACGAGCAGTACTTC.

The chain carries TRBV10-3 and TRBJ2-7, with D possibly TRBD1 on 5 matching bases. V gave up 6 bases and J gave up 5 bases, with 14 bases separating them. Germline V gives CDR1 ENHRY, CDR2 SYGVKD. This CDR3 is 13 amino acids long. In DNA form, the CDR3 reads TGTGCCATCAGCTCAGGACAAACTAACGAGCAGTACTTC. Translation: CAISSGQTNEQYF.

V usage is TRBV6-5 and J usage is TRBJ1-1; no reliable D call. The germline gives CDR1 MNHEY, CDR2 SVGAGI. CDR3 length: 15 amino acids. V dropped 0 bases and J dropped 2 bases, with 10 bases sitting between them. The CDR3 DNA follows: TGTGCCAGCAGTTACTCGGGAGGGCATAACACTGAAGCTTTCTTT. It is translated as CASSYSGGHNTEAFF.

The chain is built from TRBV6-4 and TRBJ2-5; D may be TRBD2 (6 bases). Germline V gene data show CDR1 as MRHNA and CDR2 as SNTAGT. Trimming took 3 bases from V and 5 from J, leaving 16 bases between them. The CDR3 sequence is 15 residues long. This chain's CDR3 is CASSELGLAGETQYF. CDR3 nucleotides: TGTGCCAGCAGTGAACTGGGATTGGCGGGGGAGACCCAGTACTTC.

The chain uses TRBV28 and TRBJ1-1; TRBD1 might be the D (6 bases). Between the trimmed V and J ends, which lost 3 bases and 3 bases, there was a span of 8 bases. CDR1 and CDR2 (germline): MDHEN, SYDVKM. This CDR3 spans 13 amino acids. The CDR3 region is CASSFAGDTEAFF. The CDR3 region has the DNA TGTGCCAGCAGTTTCGCAGGGGACACTGAAGCTTTCTTT.

This clone came up once. The V call is TRBV3-1 (or the pseudogene TRBV3-2), the J call TRBJ2-3, with a possible D match to TRBD2 (5 bases). The V gene's germline CDR1 is LGHDT and CDR2 YNNKEL (reference sequence). There are 12 residues in the CDR3. V was trimmed by 4 bases and J by 8 bases, leaving 10 bases between them. CDR3 sequence (DNA): TGTGCCAGCAGCCGGGTCGGGGTTACGCAGTATTTT. As protein: CASSRVGVTQYF.

This clone has more than one count but fewer than ten. V and J are TRBV19 and TRBJ1-5; no clear D. Germline V gene lookup returns CDR1 LNHDA and CDR2 SQIVND (reference sequence). There are 13 residues in the CDR3. V was clipped by 5 bases and J by 5 bases, with 10 bases between them. The DNA of the CDR3 is TGTGCCAGTAGTTTCCAGCGGGATCAGCCCCAGCATTTT. The encoded protein is CASSFQRDQPQHF.

This chain links TRBV6-6 with TRBJ2-5; the match to TRBD1 covers 7 bases. V gave up 0 bases and J gave up 5 bases; unmatched junction bases: 3. Germline V gene data show CDR1 as MNHNY and CDR2 as SVGAGI (reference sequence). This CDR3 comprises 14 residues. This chain's CDR3 is CASSYSSRGETQYF. DNA of the CDR3: TGTGCCAGCAGTTACTCTAGCAGGGGGGAGACCCAGTACTTC.

The count of this clone is one. J is TRBJ2-3 and V is TRBV7-3; TRBD1 agrees at 7 bases. Trimming cost V 0 bases and J 6 bases; bases outside gene matches: 6. CDR3 length: 15 amino acids. Germline V gene data show CDR1 as SGHTA and CDR2 as FQGTGA. The chain's CDR3 is CASSLTSDRADTQYF. Written as DNA, the CDR3 is TGTGCCAGCAGCTTAACCTCCGACAGGGCCGATACGCAGTATTTT.

The chain recombines TRBV28 with TRBJ2-5, with 7 bases identical to TRBD1. The trim removed 4 bases at V and 0 bases at J, leaving 2 bases unmatched. The CDR3 extends over 14 amino acids. In germline, CDR1 is MDHEN, CDR2 SYDVKM. The CDR3 here is CASSSDRNQETQYF. The CDR3 DNA reads as TGTGCCAGCAGTTCGGACAGGAACCAAGAGACCCAGTACTTC.

V and J are TRBV27 and TRBJ2-3, with D tentatively TRBD1 (6 bases). Trimming took 7 bases from V and 8 from J, leaving 16 bases between them. There are 13 residues in the CDR3. Per the germline V gene, CDR1 is MNHEY and CDR2 is SMNVEV (reference sequence). CDR3 sequence (DNA): TGTGCCAGCACGCTAGGGGGAAGTTCTACGCAGTATTTT. Protein sequence: CASTLGGSSTQYF.